The present TCR beta chain was sequenced within a study of shared clonotypes between healthy human individuals. Study-wide points: In contrast to clonotypes shared by all four donors, non-shared clonotypes had lower generation probabilities. Depth was large, yet rarefaction showed that sorted-subset sequencing was incomplete.

About this clone: Its antigen is not identified.

The germline V gene encodes CDR1 SGHRS and CDR2 YFSETQ. J lost 5 bases, V lost 0 bases, and 4 bases had no gene match. The CDR3 has 16 amino acids. Only in-frame clones appear in the TCRdb table, and some are missing; sequencing was by immunoSEQ multiplex PCR. The sample shows about 870,000 clones, 80% to 95% of them seen only once. As defined, naive CD8 cells were CD45RO-negative and positively selected for CCR7, with terminally differentiated effector memory CD45RA+ cells excluded. Material: naive CD8+ T cells sorted from blood. J is TRBJ2-1 and V is TRBV5-1; 11 nucleotides agree with TRBD1. The sequence was obtained from a man younger than 40 in good health. The DNA for the CDR3 is TGCGCCAGCAGCTTGGGGACAGGGGGCTTCGACAATGAGCAGTTCTTC. It encodes CASSLGTGGFDNEQFF.